This T cell receptor (beta chain) was recorded in a study of shared clonotypes between healthy human individuals. It was CD45RO-negative cells, positively selected for CCR7, that made up naive CD8 cells, with terminally differentiated effector memory CD45RA+ cells excluded. Sequenced by immunoSEQ multiplex PCR; TCRdb stores in-frame clones only, minus some. The table includes about 820,000 clones, about 91% detected once. There are 15 residues in the CDR3. Germline V lookup: CDR1 SQVTM, CDR2 ANQGSEA. V was cut by 7 bases and J by 5 bases, with 24 bases left in between. The receptor was isolated from a young man in good health. V and J are TRBV29-1 and TRBJ2-7; TRBD1 is a possible D gene (6 bases). Material: naive CD8+ T cells sorted from blood. CDR3 sequence reads: CSGLGDSEQGDEQYF. The DNA of the CDR3 is TGCAGCGGGCTGGGCGACTCAGAACAGGGTGACGAGCAGTACTTC.